This T cell receptor (beta chain) was captured in a study of metastatic and nonmetastatic thyroid tumors. Whole-study results and caveats: Significantly greater TCR beta diversity was reportedly found in malignant thyroid tumors than in benign nodules (in blood and tumor).

V was trimmed by 4 bases and J by 8 bases, leaving 9 bases between them. The CDR3 is made up of 12 amino acids. Germline CDR1 and CDR2: LGHDT and YNNKEL (reference sequence). Authors' methods: It was from CDR3 differences across clinicopathological groups that a distant-metastasis classifier for papillary thyroid cancer was built. MiXCR reprocessed the PCR reads for TCRdb. TCRdb, rather than the study authors, made the V and J calls. The sample gives 37,000 or so clones, about a sixth of which show up once; 3.5% to 4% is in the top ten. This clone was seen many times. The antigen is not known. Patients underwent thyroid surgery, and none had received any treatment before it.

The J gene is TRBJ2-4, the V gene TRBV3-1; D may be TRBD1 or TRBD2 (5 bases each). Sequencing used blood. The source is a female donor with papillary thyroid cancer or a benign thyroid nodule (not recorded which). Some clones in this sample may be carry-over from other donors' samples. Written as DNA, the CDR3 is TGTGCCAGCAGCCCCGGGGCGGACATTCAGTACTTC. As protein: CASSPGADIQYF.